This is a list of T cell receptor beta chains from one sample in a study of T cells in Graves' hyperthyroidism and ophthalmopathy. A single record per CDR3 protein comes from TCRdb applying MiXCR to the multiplex PCR reads. The table has some 530,000 distinct CDR3 sequences, about 20% seen once. Material: blood. These receptors all stem from a woman in her 70s with Graves' ophthalmopathy. CDR3s include the opening cysteine and the closing phenylalanine or tryptophan. Each record gives: D gene, clone size, V gene, J gene, CDR3 DNA, CDR3 protein. A D gene is named only where the DNA matches it firmly. Size tells how often a clone was seen (once, few, many) or the class of an expanded clone, and some rows leave it out.

>.|.|TRBV6-2/TRBV6-3|TRBJ2-1
TGTGCCAGCAGTTATTTGGCCAGAGGGGGGGGTGAGCAGTTCTTC
CASSYLARGGGEQFF
>.|.|TRBV10-2|TRBJ1-1
TGCGCCAACAGTGAGGGAAGGGGGTGGAGCACTGAAGCTTTCTTT
CANSEGRGWSTEAFF
>.|many|TRBV28|TRBJ1-2
TGTGCCAGCAGCCCCTTGGGCAGGGGCAACTATGGCTACACCTTC
CASSPLGRGNYGYTF
>.|few|TRBV7-2|TRBJ1-6
TGTGCCAGCAGCTTAGAGCGATCACCCCTCCACTTT
CASSLERSPLHF
>.|.|TRBV7-9|TRBJ2-5
TGTGCCAGCAGCCTAGACGGGGGGCGACCTGCAGAGACCCAGTACTTC
CASSLDGGRPAETQYF
>TRBD1|.|TRBV5-4|TRBJ2-7
TGTGCCAGCAGCTTGTGGGCCGGGACAGGGAACGCCGAGCAGTACTTC
CASSLWAGTGNAEQYF
>TRBD1|few|TRBV7-9|TRBJ2-7
TGTGCCAGCAGCCCCCACCTCTTCGGGACAGGGGCCTCCTACGAGCAGTACTTC
CASSPHLFGTGASYEQYF
>TRBD1|few|TRBV6-1|TRBJ1-2
TGTGCCAGCAGAAACCGGGACAGGAGTTCTAACTATGGCTACACCTTC
CASRNRDRSSNYGYTF
>.|few|TRBV30|TRBJ1-2
TGTGCCTGGAGCCCCCCAGGGTTTATGGGCTATGGCTACACCTTC
CAWSPPGFMGYGYTF
>.|.|TRBV20-1|TRBJ2-3
TGCAGTGCTTTCCTATTGATGGAGGGGGCGGCAGATACGCAGTATTTT
CSAFLLMEGAADTQYF
>.|many|TRBV7-3|TRBJ2-5
TGTGCCAGCAGCTTAGACGGGCAGGTCGGGACCCAGTACTTC
CASSLDGQVGTQYF
>.|.|TRBV4-3|TRBJ2-6
TGCGCCAGCAGCCAAGTAAGGGCCTCTGGGGCCAACGTCCTGACTTTC
CASSQVRASGANVLTF
>.|many|TRBV7-9|TRBJ2-1
TGTGCCAGCAGCTCCAGGGAAGAGCAGTTCTTC
CASSSREEQFF
>.|.|TRBV13|TRBJ2-1
TGTGCCAGCAGCCAACCTTCGATGGGGCTGGACAATGAGCAGTTCTTC
CASSQPSMGLDNEQFF
>TRBD2|few|TRBV7-2|TRBJ2-3
TGTGCCAGCAGCTTCGGCGGGAGGGCCAGGGATACGCAGTATTTT
CASSFGGRARDTQYF
>TRBD2|many|TRBV7-2|TRBJ2-3
TGTGCCAGCAGCGCCCGGACTAGCCTCCCAGATACGCAGTATTTT
CASSARTSLPDTQYF
>.|.|TRBV5-4|TRBJ2-4
TGTGCCAGCAGCTTGGCTGGAGCGGACATTCAGTACTTC
CASSLAGADIQYF
>.|.|TRBV3-1|TRBJ2-4
TGTGCCAGCAGCCAATACGGAAATGCCAGAAACATTCAGTACTTC
CASSQYGNARNIQYF
>TRBD2|.|TRBV7-2|TRBJ2-1
TGTGCCAGCAGCTTGGGAGGGGTCAATGAGCAGTTCTTC
CASSLGGVNEQFF
>TRBD2|many|TRBV2|TRBJ2-7
TGTGCCAGGGGAGCGGGAGGGCGGAACGAGCAGTACTTC
CARGAGGRNEQYF
>.|.|TRBV9|TRBJ2-7
TGTGCCAGCAGCGTTGGGACGGTCAGCTCCTACGAGCAGTACTTC
CASSVGTVSSYEQYF
>.|few|TRBV28|TRBJ1-2
TGTGCCAGCGGTACCTCAACAGGTATCGGCTACACCTTC
CASGTSTGIGYTF
>.|.|TRBV18|TRBJ2-2
TGTGCCAGCGAAGCGGCTGGCTCCGGGGAGCTGTTTTTT
CASEAAGSGELFF
>.|many|TRBV28|TRBJ1-5
TGTGCCAGCAGCCTTCCCCTAATGTCCCAGCATTTT
CASSLPLMSQHF
>.|few|TRBV27|TRBJ2-6
TGTGCCAGCAGAAGCGCCGGGGCCAACGTCCTGACTTTC
CASRSAGANVLTF
>.|many|TRBV12-5|TRBJ2-7
TGTGCTAGTGGTTTGGCCGTGGGAGCTGGGAAAGTCGACGAGCAGTACTTC
CASGLAVGAGKVDEQYF
>.|.|TRBV6-1|TRBJ2-2
TGTGCCAGCAGTAAAGGGCAATCCAAGATCACCGGGGAGCTGTTTTTT
CASSKGQSKITGELFF
>TRBD2|few|TRBV5-1|TRBJ2-3
TGCGCCAGCAGCGTCGGAGTAGCGGGAGGCTCAGATACGCAGTATTTT
CASSVGVAGGSDTQYF
>.|.|TRBV6-2/TRBV6-3|TRBJ1-2
TGTGCCAGCAGAACCAATCGACAGACACTTAACTATGGCTACACCTTC
CASRTNRQTLNYGYTF
>.|few|TRBV7-8|TRBJ2-5
TGTGCCAGCAGCTTCCAGACGTTGTACCAAGAGACCCAGTACTTC
CASSFQTLYQETQYF
>.|many|TRBV2|TRBJ2-7
TGTGCCAGCAGTGATGGGCTTCCTTCCTACGAGCAGTACTTC
CASSDGLPSYEQYF
>.|few|TRBV5-1|TRBJ2-3
TGCGCCAGCAGCGCTCCCGGAGCGGGCACAGATACGCAGTATTTT
CASSAPGAGTDTQYF
>.|many|TRBV7-8|TRBJ2-3
TGTGCCAGCAGCTTAGTAGGCTGGAGCACAGATACGCAGTATTTT
CASSLVGWSTDTQYF
>.|many|TRBV12-3/TRBV12-4|TRBJ2-7
TGTGCCAGCAGTGCCATGAAGGGTGAGCAGTACTTC
CASSAMKGEQYF
>TRBD2|.|TRBV11-2|TRBJ2-5
TGTGCCAGCAGCCCCGGTTGGGGAGGGAAGGAGACCCAGTACTTC
CASSPGWGGKETQYF
>TRBD1|many|TRBV2|TRBJ2-5
TGTGCCAGCAGTGGGACAGGGAGTGAGACCCAGTACTTC
CASSGTGSETQYF
>.|.|TRBV27|TRBJ2-7
TGTGCCAGCAGTTTGAGGACAGGAGGGACCTACGAGCAGTACTTC
CASSLRTGGTYEQYF
>.|.|TRBV24-1|TRBJ2-5
TGTGCCACCAGTGGGTCGGGATTAGAGACCCAGTACTTC
CATSGSGLETQYF
>TRBD2|few|TRBV9|TRBJ2-7
TGTGCCAGCAGCGTAGGGCCGGGGGGAGAGCAGTACTTC
CASSVGPGGEQYF
>.|.|TRBV6-2/TRBV6-3|TRBJ1-2
TGTGCCAGCAGTTACGCTTCAGGAGCTAACTATGGCTACACCTTC
CASSYASGANYGYTF
>.|.|TRBV7-9|TRBJ2-1
TGTGCCAGCGGCAGGGGAAATGAGCAGTTCTTC
CASGRGNEQFF
>TRBD2|.|TRBV27|TRBJ2-7
TGTGCCAGCAGTCTAGTTAGCGGGAGGGCCTTCTACGAGCAGTACTTC
CASSLVSGRAFYEQYF
>.|many|TRBV6-1|TRBJ2-1
TGTGCCAGCAGTCCCAGCGGACAATTCTACAGTGAGCAGTTCTTC
CASSPSGQFYSEQFF
>TRBD2|.|TRBV3-1|TRBJ2-7
TGTGCCAGCAGTTGGGCTAGCGGGAGCTACGAGCAGTACTTC
CASSWASGSYEQYF
>.|.|TRBV11-2|TRBJ2-3
TGTGCCAGCTCTTTCCACCGGGTCAGCGCAGATACGCAGTATTTT
CASSFHRVSADTQYF
>TRBD1|.|TRBV2|TRBJ2-7
TGTGCCAACAGGGACAGGGTAGTAAGCTACGAGCAGTACTTC
CANRDRVVSYEQYF
>TRBD2|.|TRBV5-1|TRBJ2-3
TGCGCCAGCAGAGGGGTAGCGGGACCAGATACGCAGTATTTT
CASRGVAGPDTQYF
>.|.|TRBV6-9|TRBJ1-1
TGTGCCAGCAGTTACTGGGAGCCGGGCCTGAACACTGAAGCTTTCTTT
CASSYWEPGLNTEAFF
>.|few|TRBV5-6|TRBJ1-3
TGTGCCAGCAGCTTCTTGGGGTTCGGAAACACCATATATTTT
CASSFLGFGNTIYF
>.|many|TRBV28|TRBJ1-2
TGTGCCAGCAGTCCAGTCCTCCGTGGCTACACCTTC
CASSPVLRGYTF
>.|many|TRBV4-2|TRBJ2-4
TGTGCCAGCAGCCAAGACGGCAATCCCCAAAACATTCAGTACTTC
CASSQDGNPQNIQYF